This T cell receptor beta chain was documented in a study of T cell responses to AZD1222 COVID-19 vaccine. General study points: Among those given AZD1222, only 6 or 7 were seropositive at baseline. In a largely white British group with more females than males, clonal diversity was possibly underestimated. An increase in Spike-specific TCR breadth and depth was observed after two AZD1222 doses.

Produced via immunoSEQ multiplex PCR; TCRdb's table is partial and in-frame only. The sample consists of roughly 140,000 clones, approximately 91% of them appearing once. Researchers grouped second doses given at about 4 or about 12 weeks into one pool. Remarks on this clone: Its antigen is still unknown.

Germline V gene lookup returns CDR1 LNHDA and CDR2 SQIVND (reference sequence). The CDR3 runs 13 residues. Trimming cost V 5 bases and J 10 bases, with 12 bases left between them. Sample: peripheral blood, taken 28 days after the second AZD1222 dose. This receptor was taken from an adult who received the AZD1222 COVID-19 vaccine. The rearrangement links TRBV19 to TRBJ1-6; D uncertain. In nucleotides, the CDR3 is TGTGCCAGTAGTGCGAGGACGGACTCACCCCTCCACTTT. Its translation is CASSARTDSPLHF.